The 15 T cell receptor beta chains reported below all come from one sample, sequenced in a study of cytomegalovirus exposure and HLA in healthy donors. PCR was performed using 60 Vbeta and 13 Jbeta primers. The repertoire was sequenced with immunoSEQ multiplex PCR; TCRdb's copy has only in-frame clones and lacks some. The sample contains around 150,000 clones, 65% to 80% of which appear only once. The sample taken for sequencing was PBMCs. The origin of the receptors is a woman aged 45-60 years in good health and CMV-seropositive.

This clone was observed a few times. The chain is built from TRBV5-6 and TRBJ1-1, with a possible D match to TRBD1 (5 bases). Germline CDR1 reads SGHDT; CDR2 reads YYEEEE. CDR3 size: 16 residues. V dropped 0 bases and J dropped 1 base, with 13 bases sitting between them. CDR3 bases: TGTGCCAGCAGCTTGGGTGGGCCAGGGAAGAACACTGAAGCTTTCTTT. It translates to CASSLGGPGKNTEAFF.

This rearrangement joins TRBV5-6 to TRBJ1-3; possible D gene TRBD1, 5 bases. This CDR3 is built from 15 residues. CDR1 SGHDT and CDR2 YYEEEE come from the germline V gene. V gave up 4 bases and J gave up 1 base, with 12 bases separating them. CDR3 bases: TGTGCCAGCAGCCCTATGGGGGGATCTGGAAACACCATATATTTT. Translated: CASSPMGGSGNTIYF.

This clone has only a few counts. The J gene is TRBJ1-1, the V gene TRBV2, with D possibly TRBD1 on 5 matching bases. V gave up 11 bases and J gave up 5 bases, with 18 bases separating them. CDR3 length equals 13 residues. The germline CDR1 and CDR2 sequences are SNHLY and FYNNEI. CDR3: CASRMGGLTEAFF. CDR3 DNA: TGTGCCTCACGGATGGGGGGATTGACTGAAGCTTTCTTT.

The CDR3, as DNA: TGCGCCAGCAGGCAAGGGACAGCGAGGCCGGCTTTCTTT. Its translation: CASRQGTARPAFF. The V call is TRBV5-1, the J call TRBJ1-1, with 7 bases matching TRBD1. The CDR3 totals 13 residues. Germline CDR1 and CDR2: SGHRS and YFSETQ. J lost 11 bases, V lost 5 bases, and 12 bases had no gene match.

The chain carries TRBV9 and TRBJ2-3; TRBD2 is a possible D gene (5 bases). CDR3 length: 15 amino acids. Trimming stripped 2 bases from V and 1 base from J, with 11 bases between. Germline V gives CDR1 SGDLS, CDR2 YYNGEE. CDR3 loop: CASSVGEQRTDTQYF. The CDR3, as DNA: TGTGCCAGCAGCGTCGGGGAGCAGCGCACAGATACGCAGTATTTT. Full variable domain (missing parts from reference TRBV9 and TRBJ2-3): DSGVTQTPKHLITATGQRVTLRCSPRSGDLSVYWYQQSLDQGLQFLIQYYNGEERAKGNILERFSAQQFPDLHSELNLSSLELGDSALYFCASSVGEQRTDTQYFGPGTRLTVL.

This chain connects TRBV6-1 to TRBJ1-5; D ambiguous. Germline CDR1 MNHNS, CDR2 SASEGT. V gave up 3 bases and J gave up 5 bases, with 14 bases separating them. The CDR3 consists of 15 residues. DNA for the CDR3: TGTGCCAGCAGTGATCAACCGGGATTCTATCAGCCCCAGCATTTT. Translation: CASSDQPGFYQPQHF.

The chain is built from TRBV18 and TRBJ2-5; no reliable D call. V was cut by 3 bases and J by 5 bases, with 16 bases left in between. The CDR3 length is 15 residues. Per the germline V gene, CDR1 is KGHSH and CDR2 is LQKENI. The CDR3 here is CASSPVLGFEETQYF. In nucleotides, the CDR3 is TGTGCCAGCTCACCCGTCTTGGGCTTCGAGGAGACCCAGTACTTC.

The chain links TRBV30 to TRBJ1-2, with D perhaps TRBD1 (5 bases). CDR1 is GTSNPN and CDR2 is SVGIG in the germline V gene (reference sequence). Trimming shortened V by 3 bases and J by 7 bases, and 21 bases separated the two germline ends. This CDR3 contains 15 residues. CDR3 DNA sequence: TGTGCCTGGAGAGCTGGGGGGGGTCCGCTGGGTGGCTACACCTTC. This sequence encodes CAWRAGGGPLGGYTF.

This chain connects TRBV10-3 to TRBJ1-5, with D tentatively TRBD1 (5 bases). The CDR3 runs to 15 residues. Germline V gene sequence: CDR1 ENHRY, CDR2 SYGVKD. The V end was cut by 4 bases, the J end by 1 base, with 11 bases between. CDR3 amino acids: CAISAGGHSNQPQHF. CDR3 in DNA: TGTGCCATCAGTGCGGGCGGACACAGCAATCAGCCCCAGCATTTT.

The chain employs TRBV6-5 and TRBJ1-1, with TRBD1 identical over 8 bases. V lost 6 bases and J lost 3; bases outside the gene matches: 6. The CDR3 is 14 residues long. Germline V gene lookup returns CDR1 MNHEY and CDR2 SVGAGI. CDR3 residues: CASRPGQVDTEAFF. In DNA form, the CDR3 reads TGTGCCAGCAGGCCGGGACAGGTCGACACTGAAGCTTTCTTT.

The chain recombines TRBV2 with TRBJ1-5, with 7 bases that match TRBD1. The CDR3 runs to 17 residues. Germline-derived CDR1 and CDR2 are SNHLY and FYNNEI. V dropped 5 bases and J dropped 0; count of bases not matched to a gene: 10. Here the CDR3 reads CASSPPPTGYSNQPQHF. In DNA, the CDR3 is TGTGCCAGCAGTCCGCCGCCGACAGGGTATAGCAATCAGCCCCAGCATTTT.

The chain is built from TRBV19 and TRBJ1-5, with 7 bases lining up with TRBD1. The CDR3 contains 14 residues. V lost 2 bases to trimming and J lost 7 bases; unmatched junction nucleotides: 5. The germline CDR1 and CDR2 sequences are LNHDA and SQIVND (reference sequence). CDR3 sequence (DNA): TGTGCCAGTAGTATAAGGGGGCGCGGACAGCCCCAGCATTTT. Its translation is CASSIRGRGQPQHF.

The rearrangement uses TRBV29-1 and TRBJ1-3; a weak D match, TRBD1 (6 bases). Germline V gene data show CDR1 as SQVTM and CDR2 as ANQGSEA. The CDR3 has 13 amino acids. Trimming shortened V by 5 bases and J by 4 bases, and 12 bases separated the two germline ends. The CDR3 DNA reads TGCAGCGTTTCACAGGGTACGGGAAACACCATATATTTT. Residues: CSVSQGTGNTIYF. The full variable domain, rest sourced from reference TRBV29-1 and TRBJ1-3, is SAVISQKPSRDICQRGTSLTIQCQVDSQVTMMFWYRQQPGQSLTLIATANQGSEATYESGFVIDKFPISRPNLTFSTLTVSNMSPEDSSIYLCSVSQGTGNTIYFGEGSWLTVV.

The chain couples TRBV5-1 to TRBJ2-5, with D possibly TRBD1 on 6 matching bases. Germline CDR1 and CDR2: SGHRS and YFSETQ. V was pared by 5 bases and J by 1 base, with 12 bases between. The CDR3 is 14 residues long. The CDR3 reads CASRLGGSQETQYF. The CDR3 DNA reads as TGCGCCAGCAGGCTTGGGGGCAGCCAAGAGACCCAGTACTTC.

The chain carries TRBV27 and TRBJ2-2; D possibly corresponds to TRBD2 (7 bases). The germline V gene has CDR1 MNHEY and CDR2 SMNVEV (reference sequence). V was clipped by 8 bases and J by 6 bases, with 13 bases between them. The CDR3 runs to 13 residues. The CDR3 DNA reads TGTGCCAGCGGGGGGAGGGGGTCCGGGGAGCTGTTTTTT. This sequence encodes CASGGRGSGELFF.